This T cell receptor beta chain was recovered during a study of blood T cell repertoires in COVID-19. Per germline, CDR1 SGHVS and CDR2 FQNEAQ. CDR3 length equals 16 residues. Trimming took 0 bases from V and 9 from J; bases not matched to a gene: 6. The table came from immunoSEQ multiplex PCR; TCRdb's copy has only in-frame clones and leaves some out. The data contain 160,000 or so clones, 82% of them singletons. Sequenced input: peripheral blood. This sequence joins TRBV7-8 and TRBJ1-6, with TRBD1 matching 9 bases. This TCR was sampled from an older woman with acute or convalescent COVID-19. The CDR3 region has the DNA TGTGCCAGCAGCTTAGCGTGGGACAGGGTGGGTTCACCCCTCCACTTT. It specifies CASSLAWDRVGSPLHF.